The clone carrying this T cell receptor (beta chain) occurred many times. Its target is unknown. There are 12 residues in the CDR3. The J segment lost 5 bases and the V segment lost 4 bases, leaving 0 bases of the junction unmatched. The germline V gene encodes CDR1 SEHNR and CDR2 FQNEAQ (reference sequence). Repertoires were generated with immunoSEQ multiplex PCR, while TCRdb's copy carries only in-frame clones and drops some. This sample comprises about 38,000 clones, none seen once only. These data originate in a study of T cells after posttransplantation cyclophosphamide. The study's findings and limits: After PTCy, TRB diversity resembled that of CNI/methotrexate controls.

The sequence was collected from a man aged 45 to 65 in good health, CMV-negative, and a related stem cell transplant donor. Sequenced input: PBMCs. V usage is TRBV7-9 and J usage is TRBJ2-7; 9 bases map to TRBD1. The CDR3 sequence: CASSWDRDEQYF. DNA of the CDR3: TGTGCCAGCAGCTGGGACAGGGACGAGCAGTACTTC.